This TCR beta chain derives from a study of blood T cell repertoires in COVID-19. Study-level information: Sources were T cells, B-cell-depleted T cells, or PBMCs; the material itself was cDNA or gDNA.

Trimming left V 1 base short and J 0 bases short, with 9 bases between. Germline CDR1 reads LGHDT; CDR2 reads YNNKEL (reference sequence). This CDR3 has 15 residues. As processed by the authors: Researchers report that nucleated cell counts were estimated from reference gene primer amplification. Sequencing used immunoSEQ multiplex PCR; TCRdb keeps in-frame clones, though not all of them. Clonal size and the V and J genes are those of that table, whereas D and trimming came from the DNA. The sample has more than 300,000 clones; around 87% are singletons. Seattle researchers signed up patients amid active infection and tracked them longitudinally.

The clonotype comes from a woman aged 30 to 39 with COVID-19, enrolled during active disease. V usage is TRBV3-1 (or the pseudogene TRBV3-2) and J usage is TRBJ2-5; a weak D match, TRBD2 (6 bases). The sequenced sample consisted of peripheral blood. CDR3 coding DNA: TGTGCCAGCAGCCAAGTTCGGGACTACCAAGAGACCCAGTACTTC. Residues: CASSQVRDYQETQYF.